Sequencing of this T cell receptor (beta chain) was carried out in a study of PD-1 blockade in classical Hodgkin lymphoma. Per the germline V gene, CDR1 is SQVTM and CDR2 is ANQGSEA. Between the trimmed V and J ends, which lost 7 bases and 4 bases, there was a span of 11 bases. CDR3 length equals 12 residues. Study outcomes and limitations: Similar baseline diversity was found in complete responders and newly diagnosed patients. Diminished baseline TCR diversity has been reported in newly diagnosed patients relative to healthy donors. By C4D1, diversity of CD4+ TCRs had risen significantly, whereas that of CD8+ TCRs had not. Repertoire differences have undefined causes, possibly disease activity or prior therapy.

Turning to this clone: Its matching antigen is unknown.

The patients all showed relapse after autologous stem cell transplantation, while their brentuximab vedotin exposure varied. The method was immunoSEQ multiplex PCR; TCRdb's version includes in-frame clones alone and lacks a portion of them. This table holds under 95,000 clones, 85% to 95% found once. Sequencing was performed on peripheral blood mononuclear cells (PBMCs), taken before the second cycle of nivolumab. The rearrangement links TRBV29-1 to TRBJ2-1; D is perhaps TRBD1 (6 bases). This receptor was obtained from a human donor with classical Hodgkin lymphoma. The CDR3 reads CSGHRDYNEQFF. The CDR3, as DNA: TGCAGCGGGCACAGGGATTACAATGAGCAGTTCTTC.